This T cell receptor beta chain was recovered during a study of tumor-infiltrating lymphocytes in primary liver carcinoma. The sample holds many counts of this clonotype. Unsorted whole blood supplied the RNA, and germline DNA was extracted too. Total RNA amounting to approximately 460 ng was the source from which TCR beta cDNA was made with a constant-region primer. Slightly modified ARM-PCR, run as three nested multiplex PCR rounds, produced the TCR beta libraries. A single record per CDR3 protein comes from TCRdb applying MiXCR to the multiplex PCR reads. The data contain about 210,000 distinct CDR3 sequences, less than 70% of them singletons. This receptor was taken from a woman aged 60-70 years with primary liver carcinoma and hepatitis B virus infection. The sequencing input was peripheral blood.

As DNA, the CDR3 is TGTGCCAGCAGCCAAGATCTAGCCATTCAAGAGACCCAGTACTTC. This encodes CASSQDLAIQETQYF. The chain combines TRBV14 with TRBJ2-5, with a possible D match to TRBD2 (5 bases). The CDR3 loop spans 15 amino acids. V was cut by 0 bases and J by 2 bases, with 10 bases left in between. The germline V gene has CDR1 SGHDN and CDR2 FVKESK.